This T cell receptor (beta chain) was found in a study of cytomegalovirus exposure and HLA in healthy donors. This CDR3 has 15 amino acids. The V and J ends lost 5 bases and 8 bases, in that order; junction bases with no gene match: 10. Germline V gives CDR1 SNHLY, CDR2 FYNNEI. PCR involved 60 Vbeta and 13 Jbeta primers. Method: immunoSEQ multiplex PCR; TCRdb's copy keeps in-frame clones and lacks some. The sample yields 150,000 or so clones, approximately 70% seen once. The gene calls are TRBV2 and TRBJ1-4; 8 nucleotides match TRBD1. This receptor was obtained from a man aged 35 to 55 in good health and CMV-seropositive. What was sequenced was PBMCs. The CDR3 protein is CASSKSRGLDEKLFF. The CDR3 nucleotides read TGTGCCAGCAGTAAATCCAGGGGGCTGGACGAAAAACTGTTTTTT. Full variable domain (outside the CDR3, taken from reference TRBV2 and TRBJ1-4): EPEVTQTPSHQVTQMGQEVILRCVPISNHLYFYWYRQILGQKVEFLVSFYNNEISEKSEIFDDQFSVERPDGSNFTLKIRSTKLEDSAMYFCASSKSRGLDEKLFFGSGTQLSVL.